The clone carrying this T cell receptor (beta chain) showed up just once. Germline V gene lookup returns CDR1 SGHAT and CDR2 FQNNGV. The CDR3 consists of 14 residues. Trimming took 1 base from V and 2 from J, leaving 8 bases between them. This entry comes from a study of T cell changes during pregnancy in multiple sclerosis. The assay was immunoSEQ multiplex PCR, and TCRdb's table has in-frame clones only and misses some. The sample gives about 99,000 clones, approximately 94% of which show up once; about 0.95% is in the top ten. The chain joins TRBV11-2 to TRBJ1-1; D is unresolved. The input for sequencing was peripheral blood, taken after pregnancy. This receptor was taken from a female donor with multiple sclerosis, enrolled in a pregnancy study. The CDR3 is CASSLVGRNTEAFF. In nucleotides, the CDR3 is TGTGCCAGCAGCTTAGTGGGCAGAAACACTGAAGCTTTCTTT.